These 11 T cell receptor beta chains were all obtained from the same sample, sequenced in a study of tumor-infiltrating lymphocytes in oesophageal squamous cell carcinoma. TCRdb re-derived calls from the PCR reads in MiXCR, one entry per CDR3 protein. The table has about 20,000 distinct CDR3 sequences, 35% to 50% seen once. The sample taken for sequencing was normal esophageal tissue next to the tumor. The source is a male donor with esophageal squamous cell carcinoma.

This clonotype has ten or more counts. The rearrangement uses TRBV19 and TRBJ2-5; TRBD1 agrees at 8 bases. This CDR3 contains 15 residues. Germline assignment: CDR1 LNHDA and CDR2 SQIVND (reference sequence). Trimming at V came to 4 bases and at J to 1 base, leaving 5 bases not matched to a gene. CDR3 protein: CASSRTGLTQETQYF. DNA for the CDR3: TGTGCCAGTAGTAGGACAGGGCTTACCCAAGAGACCCAGTACTTC.

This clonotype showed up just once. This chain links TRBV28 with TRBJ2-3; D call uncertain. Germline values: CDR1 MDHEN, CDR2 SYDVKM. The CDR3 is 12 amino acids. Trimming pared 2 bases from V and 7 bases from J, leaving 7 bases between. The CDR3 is CASSLPPNTQYF. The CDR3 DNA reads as TGTGCCAGCAGTTTACCCCCGAATACGCAGTATTTT.

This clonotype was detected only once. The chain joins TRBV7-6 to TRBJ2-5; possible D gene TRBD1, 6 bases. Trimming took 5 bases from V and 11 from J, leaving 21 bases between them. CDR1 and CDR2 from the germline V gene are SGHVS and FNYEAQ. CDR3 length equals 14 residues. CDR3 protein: CASSRGSSYNEQYF. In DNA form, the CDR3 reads TGTGCCAGCAGCAGGGGGTCGTCCTACAATGAGCAGTACTTC.

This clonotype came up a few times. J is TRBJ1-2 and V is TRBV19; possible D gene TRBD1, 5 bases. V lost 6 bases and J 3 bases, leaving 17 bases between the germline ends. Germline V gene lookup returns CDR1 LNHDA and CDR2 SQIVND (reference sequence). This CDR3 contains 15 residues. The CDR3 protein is CASSAERQGYYGYTF. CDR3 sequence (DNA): TGTGCCAGTAGCGCGGAACGTCAGGGTTACTATGGCTACACCTTC.

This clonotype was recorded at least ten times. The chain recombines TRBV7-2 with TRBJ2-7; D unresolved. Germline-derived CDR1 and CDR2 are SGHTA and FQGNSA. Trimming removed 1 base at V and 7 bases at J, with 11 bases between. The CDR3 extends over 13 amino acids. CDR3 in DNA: TGTGCCAGCAGCTTAGTACCCTTCAATGAGCAGTACTTC. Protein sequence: CASSLVPFNEQYF.

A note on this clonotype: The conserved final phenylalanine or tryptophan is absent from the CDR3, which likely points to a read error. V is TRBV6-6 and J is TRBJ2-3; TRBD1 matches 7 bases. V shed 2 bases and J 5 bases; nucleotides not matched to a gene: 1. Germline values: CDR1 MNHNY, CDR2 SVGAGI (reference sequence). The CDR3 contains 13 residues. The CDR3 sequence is CASSYRGRDTQYI. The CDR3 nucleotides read TGTGCCAGCAGTTACAGGGGGCGAGATACGCAGTATATT.

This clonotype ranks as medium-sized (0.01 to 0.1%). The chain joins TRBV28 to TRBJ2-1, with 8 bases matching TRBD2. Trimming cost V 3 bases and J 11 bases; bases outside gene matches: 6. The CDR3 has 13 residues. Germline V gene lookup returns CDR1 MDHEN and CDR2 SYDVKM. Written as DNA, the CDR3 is TGTGCCAGCAGTTTTACCGGGAGGGATCAGCAGTTCTTC. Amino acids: CASSFTGRDQQFF.

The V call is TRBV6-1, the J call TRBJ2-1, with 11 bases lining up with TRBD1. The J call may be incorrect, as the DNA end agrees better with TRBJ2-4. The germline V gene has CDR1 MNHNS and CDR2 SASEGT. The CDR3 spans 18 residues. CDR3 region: CASSEEGQGVWAKNIQYF. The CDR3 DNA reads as TGTGCCAGCAGTGAAGAGGGACAGGGGGTCTGGGCCAAAAACATTCAGTACTTC.

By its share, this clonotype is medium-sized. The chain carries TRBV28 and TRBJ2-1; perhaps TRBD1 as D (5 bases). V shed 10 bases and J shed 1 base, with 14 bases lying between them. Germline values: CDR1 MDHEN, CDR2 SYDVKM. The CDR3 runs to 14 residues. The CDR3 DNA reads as TGTGCCACCACACTGGGGCCATCCTACAATGAGCAGTTCTTC. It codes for CATTLGPSYNEQFF.

DNA of the CDR3: TGTGCCAGCAGCTTAGTCCGGACTTCCCGCACCCCTAGCACAGATACGCAGTATTTT. Translated, it gives CASSLVRTSRTPSTDTQYF. The V gene is TRBV7-2, the J gene TRBJ2-3; weak D call: TRBD2 (5 bases). Germline assignment: CDR1 SGHTA and CDR2 FQGNSA. CDR3 length: 19 amino acids. Trimming stripped 1 base from V and 0 bases from J, with 20 bases between. Complete variable domain (other parts from reference TRBV7-2 and TRBJ2-3): GAGVSQSPSNKVTEKGKDVELRCDPISGHTALYWYRQSLGQGLEFLIYFQGNSAPDKSGLPSDRFSAERTGGSVSTLTIQRTQQEDSAVYLCASSLVRTSRTPSTDTQYFGPGTRLTVL.

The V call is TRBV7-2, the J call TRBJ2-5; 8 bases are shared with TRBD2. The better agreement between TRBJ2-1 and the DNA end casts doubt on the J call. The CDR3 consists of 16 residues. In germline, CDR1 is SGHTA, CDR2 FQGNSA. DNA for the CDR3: TGTGCCAGCAGCTTCCTAGCGGGCCGTGGGGCCAATGAGCAGTTCTTC. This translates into CASSFLAGRGANEQFF.